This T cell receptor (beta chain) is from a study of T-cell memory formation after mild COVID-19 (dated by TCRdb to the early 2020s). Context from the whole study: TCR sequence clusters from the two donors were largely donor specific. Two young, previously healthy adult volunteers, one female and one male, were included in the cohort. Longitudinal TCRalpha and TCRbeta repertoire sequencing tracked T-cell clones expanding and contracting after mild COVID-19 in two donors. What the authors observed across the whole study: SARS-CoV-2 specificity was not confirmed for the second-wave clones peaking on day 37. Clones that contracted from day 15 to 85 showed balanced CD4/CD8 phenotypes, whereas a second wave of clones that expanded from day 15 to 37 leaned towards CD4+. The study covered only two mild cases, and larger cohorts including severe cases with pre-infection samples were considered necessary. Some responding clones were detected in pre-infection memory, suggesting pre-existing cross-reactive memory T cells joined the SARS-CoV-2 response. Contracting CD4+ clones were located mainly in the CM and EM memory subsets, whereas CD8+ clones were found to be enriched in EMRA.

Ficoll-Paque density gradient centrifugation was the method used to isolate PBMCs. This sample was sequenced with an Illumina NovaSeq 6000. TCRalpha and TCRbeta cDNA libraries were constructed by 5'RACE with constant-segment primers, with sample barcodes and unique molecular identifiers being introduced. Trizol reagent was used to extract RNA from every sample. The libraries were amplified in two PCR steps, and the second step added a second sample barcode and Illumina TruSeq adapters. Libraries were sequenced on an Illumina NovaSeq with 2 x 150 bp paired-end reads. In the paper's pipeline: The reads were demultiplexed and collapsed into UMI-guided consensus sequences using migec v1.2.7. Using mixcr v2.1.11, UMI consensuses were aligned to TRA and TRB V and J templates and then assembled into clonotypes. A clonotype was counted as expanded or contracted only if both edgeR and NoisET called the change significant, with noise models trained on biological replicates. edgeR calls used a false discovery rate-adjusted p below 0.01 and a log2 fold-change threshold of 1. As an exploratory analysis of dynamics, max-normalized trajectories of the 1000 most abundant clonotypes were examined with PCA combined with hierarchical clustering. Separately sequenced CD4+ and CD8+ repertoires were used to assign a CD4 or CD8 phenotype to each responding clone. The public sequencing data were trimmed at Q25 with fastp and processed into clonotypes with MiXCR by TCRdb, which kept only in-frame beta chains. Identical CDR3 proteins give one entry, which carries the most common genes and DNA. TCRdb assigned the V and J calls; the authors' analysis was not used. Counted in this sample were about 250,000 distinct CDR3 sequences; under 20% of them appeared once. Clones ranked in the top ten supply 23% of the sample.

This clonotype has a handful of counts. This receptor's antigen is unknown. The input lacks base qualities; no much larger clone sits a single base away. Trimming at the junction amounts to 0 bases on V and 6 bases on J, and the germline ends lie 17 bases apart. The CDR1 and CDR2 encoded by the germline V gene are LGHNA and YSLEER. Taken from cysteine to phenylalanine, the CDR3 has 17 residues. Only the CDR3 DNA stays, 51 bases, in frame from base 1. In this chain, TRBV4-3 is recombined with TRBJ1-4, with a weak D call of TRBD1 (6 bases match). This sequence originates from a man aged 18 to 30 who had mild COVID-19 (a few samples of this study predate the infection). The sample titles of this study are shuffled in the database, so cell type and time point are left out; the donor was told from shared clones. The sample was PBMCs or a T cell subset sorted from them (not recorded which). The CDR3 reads CASSQDRGGAGYEKLFF. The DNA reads TGCGCCAGCAGCCAAGATCGTGGGGGCGCGGGATATGAAAAACTGTTTTTT.